One and the same sample provided the 10 T cell receptor beta chains below, sequenced in a study of CD8+ T cells in alopecia areata. Investigators isolated RNA and reverse transcribed it into cDNA to act as the sequencing template. Libraries were prepared by immunoSEQ multiplex PCR; TCRdb keeps only in-frame clonotypes and omits some of them. The data hold around 70,000 clones, with approximately 30% observed a single time. Specified treatment: oral pan-JAK inhibitor, 5-10 mg twice daily. Here the sequenced sample was CD8+ T cells sorted from blood, taken at week 4, from a patient treated with tofacitinib. These receptors all stem from a human donor with alopecia areata.

As DNA, the CDR3 is TGTGCCAGCAGCTTAGACAGAGTCAGCGCTTTCTTT. It encodes CASSLDRVSAFF. The chain combines TRBV7-2 with TRBJ1-1; D not resolved. CDR1 is SGHTA and CDR2 is FQGNSA in the germline V gene. V dropped 1 base and J dropped 11 bases, with 11 bases sitting between them. This CDR3 comprises 12 residues.

This chain links TRBV4-2 with TRBJ2-7; D tentatively reads TRBD1 or TRBD2 (6 bases each). The germline gives CDR1 LGHNA, CDR2 YNFKEQ. V was trimmed by 2 bases and J by 0 bases, leaving 14 bases between them. CDR3 length: 16 amino acids. For the CDR3, the DNA is TGTGCCAGCAGCCAAATCCAGGGGAGGAGCTCCTACGAGCAGTACTTC. Its translation: CASSQIQGRSSYEQYF.

The V call is TRBV9, the J call TRBJ2-3; 7 nucleotides match TRBD1. The V gene end was trimmed by 0 bases and the J gene end by 4 bases; junction bases not matched to a gene: 11. Germline V gives CDR1 SGDLS, CDR2 YYNGEE. The CDR3 extends over 17 amino acids. CDR3 region: CASSVETGPSFADTQYF. The CDR3 coding sequence is TGTGCCAGCAGCGTAGAGACAGGGCCCTCTTTTGCAGATACGCAGTATTTT. The full variable domain, completed using reference TRBV9 and TRBJ2-3, is DSGVTQTPKHLITATGQRVTLRCSPRSGDLSVYWYQQSLDQGLQFLIQYYNGEERAKGNILERFSAQQFPDLHSELNLSSLELGDSALYFCASSVETGPSFADTQYFGPGTRLTVL.

This clone has a handful of counts. The chain couples TRBV4-2 to TRBJ2-2; D gene uncertain. From germline, CDR1 is LGHNA and CDR2 YNFKEQ. The germline V and J ends were trimmed by 0 bases and 7 bases, with 6 bases remaining between them. This CDR3 comprises 13 residues. The CDR3 bases are TGTGCCAGCAGCCAAGAGGGTCACGGGGAGCTGTTTTTT. Encoded protein: CASSQEGHGELFF.

The chain couples TRBV29-1 to TRBJ2-3, with a possible D match to TRBD1 (6 bases). In germline, CDR1 is SQVTM, CDR2 ANQGSEA. Trimming took 0 bases from V and 1 from J, leaving 20 bases between them. This CDR3 region has 18 residues. As DNA, the CDR3 is TGCAGCGTTGAAGAAGACAGGTTTTCCGATTTGGGCACAGATACGCAGTATTTT. Encoded protein: CSVEEDRFSDLGTDTQYF.

The chain couples TRBV9 to TRBJ2-3; 13 bases match TRBD2. The CDR3 covers 16 residues. Trimming took 7 bases from V and 0 from J; bases not matched to a gene: 5. The germline CDR1 and CDR2 sequences are SGDLS and YYNGEE. CDR3 nucleotide sequence: TGTGCCAGCTCGGGGACTAGCGGGGCTAGCACAGATACGCAGTATTTT. Translation: CASSGTSGASTDTQYF.

The chain uses TRBV4-1 and TRBJ2-5; 7 nucleotides line up with TRBD2. CDR3 length equals 14 residues. Germline CDR1 is MGHRA and CDR2 is YSYEKL. Trimming removed 5 bases from V and 1 base from J; junction bases left unmatched: 4. The CDR3 spells CASSNPSGQETQYF. CDR3 DNA: TGCGCCAGCAGCAATCCTAGCGGCCAAGAGACCCAGTACTTC.

This clone has more than one count but fewer than ten. V and J are TRBV29-1 and TRBJ2-3; no firm D call. Trimming took off 2 bases at V and 4 bases at J, with 16 bases between the two ends. This CDR3 has 15 amino acids. Germline CDR1 is SQVTM and CDR2 is ANQGSEA. Here the CDR3 reads CSVESMTTLADTQYF. The DNA of the CDR3 is TGCAGCGTTGAATCCATGACCACTCTGGCAGATACGCAGTATTTT.

The chain carries TRBV29-1 and TRBJ1-1, with D unresolved. Deletions cut 4 bases from V and 0 bases from J, with 6 bases between. CDR3 length equals 12 residues. From germline, CDR1 is SQVTM and CDR2 ANQGSEA. The CDR3 protein is CSVVTLNTEAFF. CDR3 nucleotides: TGCAGCGTTGTGACGCTGAACACTGAAGCTTTCTTT.

This chain joins TRBV18 and TRBJ2-7; D not certain. V lost 3 bases and J lost 3, with 12 bases in between. CDR1 and CDR2 (germline): KGHSH, LQKENI. This CDR3 comprises 14 residues. The chain's CDR3 is CASSPTANSYEQYF. CDR3 sequence (DNA): TGTGCCAGCTCACCTACCGCTAACAGCTACGAGCAGTACTTC.